This T cell receptor beta chain was sequenced for a study of blood T cell repertoires in COVID-19 (TCRdb year 2020). Looking at the study overall: Collaborator samples came from the United States, Italy and Spain and covered acute and convalescent phases of COVID-19. The material from the prospective study consisted of cDNA or gDNA derived from T cells, B-cell-depleted T cells, or PBMCs. Deeply sampled blood TCRbeta repertoires from subjects exposed to, actively infected with, or recovered from COVID-19 were included in the dataset. The repertoires were released in a freely available public database meant as a resource for research on the immune response to SARS-CoV-2. The samples were drawn from the first 160 participants of the ongoing ImmuneRACE study and from about 1,200 subjects provided by 6 global collaborators. Nearly every sample came with metadata listing a de-identified subject ID, COVID-19 status, age in years and sex. Where available, HLA class I and class II types were obtained from metadata supplied by the sample provider rather than from assay-based typing. The full study reports these points: The amount of clinical and demographic metadata varied by source and participant and was provided uncurated.

TCRbeta CDR3 regions were amplified from genomic DNA using the immunoSEQ Assay, a bias-controlled multiplex PCR. Regarding the original processing steps: The number of nucleated cells in each sample was estimated from the amplification of reference gene primers within the assay. To quantify the absolute abundance of each unique TCRbeta CDR3 rearrangement, sequence reads were collapsed and filtered. For each sample, productive Simpson clonality was calculated by taking the square root of Simpson's diversity index across productive rearrangements. The immuneACCESS repertoire file appears here via TCRdb, limited to in-frame rearrangements. These files lack a portion of the clones; in checked studies, under half of the deficit traces to unresolved V genes, and the cause of the others is not known. Clonal size and the V and J genes are those of that table, whereas D and trimming came from the DNA. The sample data list about 360,000 clones, and 85% to 90% of these were observed just once. Around 3% of the sample is in the top ten clones.

The collaborating institutions used their own protocols to collect whole blood in K2EDTA tubes. For TCRbeta analysis, collaborators shipped samples as frozen whole blood, isolated PBMCs, or DNA extracted from either of those sample types. This clone was seen just once. Its antigen is unknown. Per-base quality was not reported, and no clone a single base away is much larger than it. There are 13 amino acids in the CDR3, from cysteine to phenylalanine inclusive. Kept here is only the CDR3 DNA, which spans 39 bases and is read in frame from base 1. Looking up the germline V gene yields CDR1 KGHDR and CDR2 SFDVKD. V and J are truncated by 5 bases and 3 bases respectively, leaving an intervening sequence of 8 bases.

The receptor comes from a human donor in a cohort sampled during active COVID-19. Here the chain combines TRBV24-1 and TRBJ2-3; too little of a D gene remains to name it. The sequencing input was peripheral blood. CDR3 region: CATSAAATDTQYF. The DNA reads TGTGCCACCAGTGCGGCGGCGACAGATACGCAGTATTTT.